This TCR beta chain was recovered during a study of monozygotic twins with inflammatory bowel disease. General observations from the study: Ultimately, a single strong signal or clonotype associated with IBD was not supported. The study found lower TCRbeta diversity (inverse Simpson) in IBD patients than in healthy co-twins.

The CDR3 is made up of 13 amino acids. Germline CDR1 and CDR2: DFQATT and SNEGSKA (reference sequence). TCRdb processed the 5' RACE reads again and assigns one entry to each CDR3 protein, with no DNA. This sample's table has under 150,000 distinct CDR3 sequences. As to this clonotype: What it binds is not known.

The sequence derives from a human donor with ulcerative colitis or Crohn's disease, or a healthy co-twin of an affected twin (not recorded which). V usage is TRBV20-1 and J usage is TRBJ2-5; the TCRdb D gene call, TRBD1, has no DNA to confirm it. Input material: blood. The CDR3 loop is CSAWADSQETQYF.